A single sample gave rise to the 19 T cell receptor beta chains below, sequenced in a study of siplizumab effects on memory and regulatory T cells. Produced via immunoSEQ multiplex PCR; TCRdb's table is partial and in-frame only. Among about 110,000 clones, roughly 92% were seen once, and the ten largest hold 1.3%. What was sequenced was CD4+ T cells sorted from blood. The receptor set was obtained from a human donor in good health.

This clone was seen just once. The chain has TRBV6-1 and TRBJ2-7; D possibly corresponds to TRBD1 (6 bases). The length of the CDR3 is 15 residues. CDR1 and CDR2 from the germline V gene are MNHNS and SASEGT. The V end was cut by 4 bases, the J end by 2 bases, with 15 bases between. The CDR3 is CASSVGQGKTYEQYF. CDR3 in DNA: TGTGCCAGCAGTGTGGGTCAGGGGAAGACCTACGAGCAGTACTTC.

The rearrangement joins TRBV5-1 to TRBJ2-7, with D possibly matching TRBD2 (6 bases). Per germline, CDR1 SGHRS and CDR2 YFSETQ. The CDR3 loop spans 14 amino acids. V gave up 4 bases and J gave up 3 bases, with 14 bases separating them. CDR3: CASSLEGRNYEQYF. CDR3 DNA: TGCGCCAGCAGCCTGGAGGGACGGAACTACGAGCAGTACTTC.

The gene calls are TRBV10-3 and TRBJ1-1; perhaps TRBD1 as D (5 bases). Germline CDR1 is ENHRY and CDR2 is SYGVKD. V was clipped by 3 bases and J by 8 bases, with 16 bases between them. The CDR3 runs 14 residues. CDR3 loop: CAISEGGVGVEAFF. The CDR3 DNA is TGTGCCATCAGTGAAGGAGGGGTAGGGGTCGAAGCTTTCTTT.

This sequence joins TRBV4-2 and TRBJ1-6, with D uncertain. The V gene's germline CDR1 is LGHNA and CDR2 YNFKEQ. The CDR3 length is 16 residues. Trimming removed 3 bases from V and 6 bases from J, with 15 bases in between. The CDR3 region is CASSQATAAVNSPLHF. DNA of the CDR3: TGTGCCAGCAGCCAGGCCACCGCAGCCGTTAATTCACCCCTCCACTTT.

The genes are TRBV27 and TRBJ2-7, with D perhaps TRBD1 (6 bases). CDR1 MNHEY and CDR2 SMNVEV come from the germline V gene (reference sequence). Trimming removed 6 bases at V and 3 bases at J, with 15 bases between. The CDR3 consists of 14 residues. CDR3: CASRGDRSLYEQYF. The CDR3 nucleotides read TGTGCCAGCAGGGGAGACAGGTCTCTCTACGAGCAGTACTTC.

The chain couples TRBV7-2 to TRBJ2-7, with a weak D call TRBD2 (7 bases). The germline gives CDR1 SGHTA, CDR2 FQGNSA. This CDR3 comprises 14 residues. V lost 3 bases to trimming and J lost 4 bases, with 13 bases between them. The CDR3 nucleotides are TGTGCCAGCAGCTTCGGGGGGCGGTGGTACGAGCAGTACTTC. Translated, it gives CASSFGGRWYEQYF.

This chain connects TRBV11-2 to TRBJ1-2; the D is unclear. This CDR3 has 14 residues. Germline V gene data show CDR1 as SGHAT and CDR2 as FQNNGV. The V end lost 6 bases, the J end lost 1 base, and 12 bases lay between the germline ends. The CDR3 sequence is CASSPPRRNYGYTF. The CDR3 DNA follows: TGTGCCAGCAGTCCCCCGAGGCGTAACTATGGCTACACCTTC. Complete variable domain (other parts from reference TRBV11-2 and TRBJ1-2): EAGVAQSPRYKIIEKRQSVAFWCNPISGHATLYWYQQILGQGPKLLIQFQNNGVVDDSQLPKDRFSAERLKGVDSTLKIQPAKLEDSAVYLCASSPPRRNYGYTFGSGTRLTVV.

V and J are TRBV5-8 and TRBJ2-7; 12 bases fit TRBD2. Germline CDR1 SGHTS, CDR2 YDEGEE. J gave up 5 bases and V 4 bases, and 7 bases lay outside the gene matches. The CDR3 sequence is 15 residues long. The CDR3 here is CASSTSGRSRDEQYF. In DNA form, the CDR3 reads TGTGCCAGCAGCACTAGCGGGAGGTCTAGAGACGAGCAGTACTTC.

This sequence joins TRBV25-1 and TRBJ1-1, with TRBD1 identical over 8 bases. Trimming at V came to 4 bases and at J to 5 bases, leaving 9 bases not matched to a gene. CDR1 is MGHDK and CDR2 is SYGVNS in the germline V gene. The CDR3 consists of 15 residues. The CDR3 spells CASSGIQGESTEAFF. CDR3 in DNA: TGTGCCAGCAGTGGAATACAGGGGGAGTCGACTGAAGCTTTCTTT.

The chain recombines TRBV6-1 with TRBJ2-3, with 7 positions matching TRBD2. Per the germline V gene, CDR1 is MNHNS and CDR2 is SASEGT. V shed 1 base, J shed 1 base, and the junction held 2 bases outside the gene matches. The CDR3 has 15 residues. CDR3 nucleotide sequence: TGTGCCAGCAGTGAAGTGGCGGGAGGCACAGATACGCAGTATTTT. Encoded protein: CASSEVAGGTDTQYF.

The rearrangement joins TRBV13 to TRBJ2-7, with unresolved D. Germline V gives CDR1 PRHDT, CDR2 FYEKMQ (reference sequence). The CDR3 is made up of 15 amino acids. With 4 bases removed from V and 2 bases from J, the gap between germline ends came to 15 bases. The CDR3 bases are TGTGCCAGCAGCTCCAGACTGACACCTACCTACGAGCAGTACTTC. Amino acid sequence: CASSSRLTPTYEQYF.

This rearrangement joins TRBV6-5 to TRBJ2-7; D might be TRBD2 (6 bases). V was trimmed by 0 bases and J by 2 bases, leaving 11 bases between them. The CDR3 consists of 15 residues. The germline V gene has CDR1 MNHEY and CDR2 SVGAGI. The CDR3 loop reads CASSYSEGFAYEQYF. DNA of the CDR3: TGTGCCAGCAGTTACTCGGAGGGATTCGCCTACGAGCAGTACTTC.

The count of this clone is one. The chain uses TRBV11-2 and TRBJ2-1; a weak D match, TRBD2 (5 bases). Germline values: CDR1 SGHAT, CDR2 FQNNGV. Trimming left V 7 bases short and J 7 bases short, with 17 bases between. The CDR3 length is 14 residues. The CDR3 DNA reads TGTGCCAGCATCTACGGCGGGCCTATAAATGAGCAGTTCTTC. As protein: CASIYGGPINEQFF.

The rearrangement uses TRBV6-5 and TRBJ1-3; the D is unclear. The CDR3 loop spans 11 amino acids. The germline V gene encodes CDR1 MNHEY and CDR2 SVGAGI. V dropped 5 bases and J dropped 4 bases, with 3 bases sitting between them. CDR3 residues: CASSRGNTIYF. The CDR3 DNA is TGTGCCAGCAGTCGAGGAAACACCATATATTTT.

This clone has just one count. The chain recombines TRBV5-5 with TRBJ1-2; D uncertain. Trimming pared 4 bases from V and 8 bases from J, leaving 15 bases between. Germline CDR1 SGHKS, CDR2 YYEKEE (reference sequence). This CDR3 is built from 13 residues. The CDR3 sequence: CASSPYWTGGYTF. The CDR3 nucleotides are TGTGCCAGCAGCCCCTATTGGACGGGAGGCTACACCTTC.

V is TRBV7-9 and J is TRBJ2-2; D perhaps matches TRBD2 (6 bases). The CDR3 totals 12 residues. Germline V gene lookup returns CDR1 SEHNR and CDR2 FQNEAQ (reference sequence). DNA of the CDR3: TGTGCTACGGTGGGGGGCACCGGGGAGCTGTTTTTT. Its protein is CATVGGTGELFF.

This chain uses TRBV7-9 with TRBJ1-1, with 8 bases aligning to TRBD1. The CDR3 contains 15 residues. Germline trimming cut 5 bases from V and 1 base from J; bases unmatched to any gene: 6. Germline CDR1 reads SEHNR; CDR2 reads FQNEAQ (reference sequence). CDR3 in DNA: TGTGCCAGCAGCCTAACAGGGGGGAGGAACACTGAAGCTTTCTTT. Translated: CASSLTGGRNTEAFF.

The chain is built from TRBV2 and TRBJ2-7, with 7 bases fitting TRBD1. Germline CDR1 SNHLY, CDR2 FYNNEI. V was pared by 8 bases and J by 3 bases, with 13 bases of the junction left unmatched. The CDR3 sequence is 15 residues long. CDR3 bases: TGTGCCAGCCAAATCCAACGGGACAGCTACTACGAGCAGTACTTC. This encodes CASQIQRDSYYEQYF.

This chain joins TRBV18 and TRBJ2-3; D is unresolved. The CDR3 is 15 residues long. V lost 0 bases, J lost 4 bases, and 11 bases lay in between. Germline-derived CDR1 and CDR2 are KGHSH and LQKENI. The CDR3 nucleotides read TGTGCCAGCTCACCACCCGAAGCGTCGGCAGATACGCAGTATTTT. It specifies CASSPPEASADTQYF.